The 28 T cell receptor beta chains below come from one sample, sequenced in a study of OX40 agonist ivuxolimab in advanced cancers. The protocol was immunoSEQ multiplex PCR, while the TCRdb copy is restricted to in-frame clones and leaves out a portion. The table includes about 68,000 clones, 90% to 95% detected once. The material sequenced was CD4+ or CD8+ T cells sorted from blood, taken in a trial of the OX40 agonist ivuxolimab. These receptors were taken from an adult with an advanced solid tumor such as melanoma, head and neck, liver or kidney cancer.

The chain has TRBV29-1 and TRBJ1-5; D is possibly TRBD1 (5 bases). V was trimmed by 6 bases and J by 7 bases, leaving 16 bases between them. The CDR3 covers 13 residues. CDR1 and CDR2 (germline): SQVTM, ANQGSEA. CDR3 in amino acids: CSVSGAVGQPQHF. The DNA for the CDR3 is TGCAGCGTATCCGGGGCCGTTGGGCAGCCCCAGCATTTT. Full variable domain (remainder filled in from reference TRBV29-1 and TRBJ1-5): SAVISQKPSRDICQRGTSLTIQCQVDSQVTMMFWYRQQPGQSLTLIATANQGSEATYESGFVIDKFPISRPNLTFSTLTVSNMSPEDSSIYLCSVSGAVGQPQHFGDGTRLSIL.

This clone appeared a single time. The chain uses TRBV6-6 and TRBJ2-7, with D perhaps being TRBD1 or TRBD2 (5 bases each). Trimming removed 3 bases at V and 6 bases at J, with 15 bases between. CDR1 and CDR2 from the germline V gene are MNHNY and SVGAGI (reference sequence). The CDR3 consists of 14 residues. CDR3 protein: CASSYLTGPLEQYF. The CDR3 DNA follows: TGTGCCAGCAGTTATCTCACGGGGCCCCTCGAGCAGTACTTC.

The DNA of the CDR3 is TGTGCCTGGAGTGTAGACCGCAATCAGCCCCAGCATTTT. Translation gives CAWSVDRNQPQHF. This chain connects TRBV30 to TRBJ1-5; D gene uncertain. Trimming took off 0 bases at V and 2 bases at J, with 5 bases between the two ends. The CDR3 length is 13 residues. CDR1 is GTSNPN, CDR2 SVGIG, per germline (reference sequence).

J is TRBJ2-7 and V is TRBV12-5, with D tentatively TRBD2 (6 bases). The CDR3 covers 12 residues. Germline CDR1 and CDR2: LGHNT and FRNRAP. Trimming removed 5 bases at V and 4 bases at J, with 9 bases between. In DNA, the CDR3 is TGTGCTAGTGGTCGGGAGTATTACGAGCAGTACTTC. This encodes CASGREYYEQYF.

This chain connects TRBV5-1 to TRBJ2-3; no reliable D call. This CDR3 is 14 amino acids long. The germline V and J ends were trimmed by 0 bases and 3 bases, with 8 bases remaining between them. CDR1 is SGHRS, CDR2 YFSETQ, per germline. As DNA, the CDR3 is TGCGCCAGCAGCTTGGGCGACCCTACAGATACGCAGTATTTT. This sequence encodes CASSLGDPTDTQYF.

The chain combines TRBV29-1 with TRBJ2-3; no clear D gene. The CDR3 runs to 12 residues. CDR1 is SQVTM and CDR2 is ANQGSEA in the germline V gene. CDR3 nucleotide sequence: TGCAGTTGCATGGCGGCCCCAGATACGCAGTATTTT. Translation: CSCMAAPDTQYF.

The rearrangement links TRBV25-1 to TRBJ2-7; 9 bases match TRBD1. The length of the CDR3 is 15 residues. V shed 3 bases and J 3 bases; nucleotides not matched to a gene: 6. In germline, CDR1 is MGHDK, CDR2 SYGVNS. The CDR3 protein is CASSERDRGVYEQYF. CDR3 in DNA: TGTGCCAGCAGTGAGCGTGACAGGGGGGTCTACGAGCAGTACTTC.

V gene TRBV9 combines with J gene TRBJ2-7; TRBD1 matches 9 bases. The CDR3 runs to 16 residues. V lost 4 bases to trimming and J lost 6 bases; unmatched junction nucleotides: 14. Germline values: CDR1 SGDLS, CDR2 YYNGEE. This CDR3 is CASSLRGRTGVGEQYF. CDR3 sequence (DNA): TGTGCCAGCAGCCTCCGGGGCAGGACAGGGGTGGGCGAGCAGTACTTC.

V and J are TRBV4-1 and TRBJ2-1; TRBD2 agrees at 8 bases. CDR1 is MGHRA, CDR2 YSYEKL, per germline. V shed 0 bases and J 7 bases; nucleotides not matched to a gene: 8. The CDR3 loop spans 16 amino acids. The DNA of the CDR3 is TGCGCCAGCAGCCAAGAATCGGTAGCGGGAAATAATGAGCAGTTCTTC. It translates to CASSQESVAGNNEQFF.

The V and J genes are TRBV19 and TRBJ1-4; D is uncertain. The germline gives CDR1 LNHDA, CDR2 SQIVND (reference sequence). CDR3 length equals 16 residues. Trimming cost V 7 bases and J 7 bases, with 22 bases left between them. The CDR3 protein is CASNSRLDPRSEKLFF. The CDR3 nucleotides read TGTGCCAGTAACTCCCGGTTGGATCCGAGGAGTGAAAAACTGTTTTTT.

This clone was counted a few times. The genes are TRBV6-1 and TRBJ2-6; 7 nucleotides match TRBD1. The CDR3 consists of 16 residues. Germline V gene data show CDR1 as MNHNS and CDR2 as SASEGT. After removal of 3 bases from V and 4 bases from J, the junction contained 6 bases not matched to a gene. The CDR3 here is CASSDRNRGGANVLTF. In DNA, the CDR3 is TGTGCCAGCAGTGACCGAAACAGGGGAGGGGCCAACGTCCTGACTTTC.

The rearrangement links TRBV29-1 to TRBJ2-5; TRBD2 agrees at 11 bases. Germline V gene lookup returns CDR1 SQVTM and CDR2 ANQGSEA. The CDR3 runs to 16 residues. After removal of 2 bases from V and 9 bases from J, the junction contained 14 bases not matched to a gene. CDR3 sequence: CSVESTSGTHPRAQYF. DNA for the CDR3: TGCAGCGTTGAATCGACTAGCGGGACCCACCCCAGGGCCCAGTACTTC.

The chain couples TRBV14 to TRBJ2-7; 7 bases align to TRBD1. This CDR3 contains 13 residues. CDR1 and CDR2 (germline): SGHDN, FVKESK. The V segment lost 5 bases and the J segment 2 bases; nucleotides outside the gene matches: 3. In DNA form, the CDR3 reads TGTGCCAGCAGCTTGACAGGGACCTACGAGCAGTACTTC. This codes for CASSLTGTYEQYF.

The chain carries TRBV18 and TRBJ1-5; D may be TRBD1 (6 bases). This CDR3 is built from 15 residues. The ends were cut back, 6 bases at V and 1 base at J, with 13 bases in the middle. Germline CDR1 and CDR2: KGHSH and LQKENI. CDR3 bases: TGTGCCAGCTCCCTCGACAGGCCGAGCAATCAGCCCCAGCATTTT. Residues: CASSLDRPSNQPQHF.

CDR3 nucleotide sequence: TGTGCCAGCTCCCCGGACAGGGCTTATGGGGCCAACGTCCTGACTTTC. Its translation is CASSPDRAYGANVLTF. This chain uses TRBV18 with TRBJ2-6; 8 nucleotides line up with TRBD1. The CDR3 runs 16 residues. Trimming removed 6 bases from V and 3 bases from J; junction bases left unmatched: 7. Germline loops: CDR1 KGHSH, CDR2 LQKENI.

The genes are TRBV5-1 and TRBJ2-2; 7 positions match TRBD2. The CDR3 runs to 15 residues. Germline assignment: CDR1 SGHRS and CDR2 YFSETQ. The junction had 8 bases not matched to a gene; V was cut back by 6 bases and J by 3 bases. The CDR3 region is CASTTGLADTGELFF. For the CDR3, the DNA is TGCGCCAGCACCACCGGCCTAGCGGACACCGGGGAGCTGTTTTTT.

This sequence joins TRBV6-4 and TRBJ1-3; D gene uncertain. V lost 2 bases, J lost 4 bases, and 15 bases lay in between. CDR3 length: 16 amino acids. Germline V gene data show CDR1 as MRHNA and CDR2 as SNTAGT. CDR3 coding DNA: TGTGCCAGCAGTGACCGTGGCAGGTCGTCAGGAAACACCATATATTTT. Protein: CASSDRGRSSGNTIYF.

This sequence joins TRBV5-5 and TRBJ2-1; TRBD1 matches 8 bases. J lost 10 bases, V lost 3 bases, and 6 bases had no gene match. The CDR3 runs 13 residues. CDR1 is SGHKS, CDR2 YYEKEE, per germline (reference sequence). Here the CDR3 DNA reads TGTGCCAGCAGCTCTCCAGGGGGCGCGGAGCAGTTCTTC. Encoded protein: CASSSPGGAEQFF.

This CDR3 is CASSPTSGNGYEQYF. CDR3 bases: TGCGCCAGCAGCCCAACTAGCGGGAACGGGTACGAGCAGTACTTC. V gene TRBV5-1 combines with J gene TRBJ2-7; TRBD2 agrees at 10 bases. The CDR3 loop spans 15 amino acids. Unmatched junction bases numbered 8, after V lost 4 bases and J lost 4 bases. Per the germline V gene, CDR1 is SGHRS and CDR2 is YFSETQ.

This chain links TRBV29-1 with TRBJ2-7; TRBD2 matches 8 bases. Looked up from germline, CDR1 is SQVTM and CDR2 is ANQGSEA. V was pared by 6 bases and J by 5 bases, with 12 bases of the junction left unmatched. The CDR3 runs to 14 residues. This CDR3 is CSVPAPGGRNEQYF. Written as DNA, the CDR3 is TGCAGCGTCCCCGCCCCGGGAGGGCGGAACGAGCAGTACTTC.

This chain links TRBV28 with TRBJ2-3; D gene unclear. Germline V gene data show CDR1 as MDHEN and CDR2 as SYDVKM. The V and J ends lost 7 bases and 3 bases respectively, with 11 bases between them. This CDR3 has 13 amino acids. The CDR3: CASITGLTDTQYF. The CDR3 coding sequence is TGTGCCAGCATTACCGGCCTTACAGATACGCAGTATTTT.

This clone appeared once. The genes are TRBV6-5 and TRBJ2-5; TRBD1 might be the D (5 bases). Germline lookup yields CDR1 MNHEY and CDR2 SVGAGI. The CDR3 totals 15 residues. The V and J ends lost 2 bases and 4 bases respectively, with 14 bases between them. CDR3 DNA sequence: TGTGCCAGCAGTTACGATCCAGGGTTTGGAGAGACCCAGTACTTC. Translated, it gives CASSYDPGFGETQYF.

The chain employs TRBV7-6 and TRBJ1-4; no clear D gene. V lost 2 bases, J lost 3 bases, and 16 bases lay in between. CDR3 length: 17 amino acids. The V gene's germline CDR1 is SGHVS and CDR2 FNYEAQ. CDR3 sequence (DNA): TGTGCCAGCAGCTTATTGCCGGTGGGAGGAGCTAATGAAAAACTGTTTTTT. It codes for CASSLLPVGGANEKLFF.

The count of this clone is one. The junction departs from germline at one end; a sequencing error may be responsible. The chain recombines TRBV18 with TRBJ1-5; possibly TRBD1 for D (5 bases). CDR1 KGHSH and CDR2 LQKENI come from the germline V gene. This CDR3 has 13 amino acids. The CDR3 protein is CASSPQDNQPQHF. DNA for the CDR3: TGTGCCAGCTCGCCACAGGACAATCAGCCCCAGCATTTT.

V gene TRBV19 combines with J gene TRBJ1-2; D gene ambiguous. This CDR3 region has 14 residues. Germline V CDR1 and CDR2: LNHDA, SQIVND (reference sequence). V lost 6 bases and J 4 bases, leaving 15 bases between the germline ends. Here the CDR3 reads CASSTGGTSYGYTF. The DNA for the CDR3 is TGTGCCAGTAGCACGGGTGGCACCAGCTATGGCTACACCTTC. Supplemented by reference TRBV19 and TRBJ1-2, the full variable domain reads DGGITQSPKYLFRKEGQNVTLSCEQNLNHDAMYWYRQDPGQGLRLIYYSQIVNDFQKGDIAEGYSVSREKKESFPLTVTSAQKNPTAFYLCASSTGGTSYGYTFGSGTRLTVV.

The genes are TRBV11-2 and TRBJ1-4; D is undetermined. Germline CDR1 and CDR2: SGHAT and FQNNGV. V lost 5 bases to trimming and J lost 0 bases, with 13 bases between them. This CDR3 has 16 amino acids. CDR3 loop: CASSLGRTATNEKLFF. The CDR3 coding sequence is TGTGCCAGCAGCCTAGGACGTACTGCAACTAATGAAAAACTGTTTTTT.

The genes are TRBV18 and TRBJ2-3, with 8 positions matching TRBD1. Trimming took 3 bases from V and 0 from J; bases not matched to a gene: 5. The CDR3 spans 16 residues. The germline V gene has CDR1 KGHSH and CDR2 LQKENI. CDR3: CASSPRDRLSTDTQYF. CDR3 in DNA: TGTGCCAGCTCACCTCGGGACAGGCTGAGCACAGATACGCAGTATTTT.

This clone turned up a few times. The rearrangement uses TRBV9 and TRBJ1-2, with D possibly matching TRBD1 (5 bases). V lost 0 bases and J 4 bases, leaving 7 bases between the germline ends. Germline lookup yields CDR1 SGDLS and CDR2 YYNGEE. The CDR3 loop spans 13 amino acids. This CDR3 is CASSVATGYGYTF. Written as DNA, the CDR3 is TGTGCCAGCAGCGTAGCTACAGGCTATGGCTACACCTTC.